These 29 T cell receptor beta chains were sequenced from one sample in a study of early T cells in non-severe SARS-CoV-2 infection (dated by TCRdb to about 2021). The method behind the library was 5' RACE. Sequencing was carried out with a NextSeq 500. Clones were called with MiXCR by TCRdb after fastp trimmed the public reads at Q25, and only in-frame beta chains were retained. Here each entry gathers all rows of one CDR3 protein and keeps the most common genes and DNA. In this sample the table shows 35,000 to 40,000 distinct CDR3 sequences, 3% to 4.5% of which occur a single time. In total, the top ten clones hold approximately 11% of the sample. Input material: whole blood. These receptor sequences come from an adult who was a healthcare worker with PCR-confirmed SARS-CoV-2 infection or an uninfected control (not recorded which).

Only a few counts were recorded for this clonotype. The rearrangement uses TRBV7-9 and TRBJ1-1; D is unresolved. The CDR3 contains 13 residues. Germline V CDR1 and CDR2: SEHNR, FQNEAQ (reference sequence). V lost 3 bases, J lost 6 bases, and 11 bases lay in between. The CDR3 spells CASSLEGFSEAFF. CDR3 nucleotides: TGTGCCAGCAGCTTGGAAGGATTCTCTGAAGCTTTCTTT.

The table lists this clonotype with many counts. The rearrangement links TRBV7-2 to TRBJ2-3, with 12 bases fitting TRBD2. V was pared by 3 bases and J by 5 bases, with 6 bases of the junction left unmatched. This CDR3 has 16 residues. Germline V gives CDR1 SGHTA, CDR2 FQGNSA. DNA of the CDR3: TGTGCCAGCAGCTTCGGGACTAGCGGGTTTGTAGATACGCAGTATTTT. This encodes CASSFGTSGFVDTQYF.

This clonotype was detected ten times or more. CDR3 DNA sequence: TGCAGTGCTAGAGTCGCTCACAATGAGCAGTTCTTC. Translating it yields CSARVAHNEQFF. J is TRBJ2-1 and V is TRBV20-1; D call uncertain. V was clipped by 1 base and J by 5 bases, with 6 bases between them. This CDR3 spans 12 amino acids. CDR1 is DFQATT, CDR2 SNEGSKA, per germline (reference sequence).

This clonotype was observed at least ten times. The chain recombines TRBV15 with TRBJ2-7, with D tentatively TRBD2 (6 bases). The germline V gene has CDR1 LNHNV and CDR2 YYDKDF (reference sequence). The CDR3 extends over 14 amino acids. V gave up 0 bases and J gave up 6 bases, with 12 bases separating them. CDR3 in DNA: TGTGCCACCAGCAGAGATGGTGGAGGGATCGAGCAGTACTTC. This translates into CATSRDGGGIEQYF. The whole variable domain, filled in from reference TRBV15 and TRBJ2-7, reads DAMVIQNPRYQVTQFGKPVTLSCSQTLNHNVMYWYQQKSSQAPKLLFHYYDKDFNNEADTPDNFQSRRPNTSFCFLDIRSPGLGDTAMYLCATSRDGGGIEQYFGPGTRLTVT.

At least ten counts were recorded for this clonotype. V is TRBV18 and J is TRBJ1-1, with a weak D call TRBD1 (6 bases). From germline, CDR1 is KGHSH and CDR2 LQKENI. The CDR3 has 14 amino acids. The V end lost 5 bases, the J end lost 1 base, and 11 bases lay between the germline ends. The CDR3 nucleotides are TGTGCCAGCTCATGGGGGCAACAGAACACTGAAGCTTTCTTT. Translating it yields CASSWGQQNTEAFF.

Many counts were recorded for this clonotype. CDR3 in DNA: TGTGCCATCAGTGAGAGGACTAGCAGAGAGACCCAGTACTTC. As protein: CAISERTSRETQYF. The chain uses TRBV10-3 and TRBJ2-5; 8 bases are shared with TRBD2. The junction had 3 bases not matched to a gene; V was cut back by 2 bases and J by 4 bases. Per the germline V gene, CDR1 is ENHRY and CDR2 is SYGVKD. This CDR3 region has 14 residues.

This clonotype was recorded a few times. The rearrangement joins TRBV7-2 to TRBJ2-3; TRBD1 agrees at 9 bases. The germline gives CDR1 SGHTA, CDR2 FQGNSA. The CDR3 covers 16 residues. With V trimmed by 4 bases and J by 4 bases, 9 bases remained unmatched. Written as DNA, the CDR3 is TGTGCCAGCAGCTGGTCCGGGGACAGGGCATCAGATACGCAGTATTTT. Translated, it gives CASSWSGDRASDTQYF.

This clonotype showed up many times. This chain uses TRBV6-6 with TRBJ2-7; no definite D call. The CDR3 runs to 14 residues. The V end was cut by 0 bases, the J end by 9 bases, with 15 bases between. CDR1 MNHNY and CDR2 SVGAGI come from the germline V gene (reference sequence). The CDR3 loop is CASSYSKLWPGQYV. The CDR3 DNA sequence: TGTGCCAGCAGTTACTCGAAACTCTGGCCAGGGCAGTACGTC.

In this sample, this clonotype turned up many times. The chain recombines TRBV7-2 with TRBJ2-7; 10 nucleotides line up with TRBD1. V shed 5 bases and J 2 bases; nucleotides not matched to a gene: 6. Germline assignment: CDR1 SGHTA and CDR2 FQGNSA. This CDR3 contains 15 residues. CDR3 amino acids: CASSLAGQGAYEQYV. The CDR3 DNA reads TGTGCCAGCAGCCTCGCAGGACAGGGGGCCTACGAGCAGTACGTC.

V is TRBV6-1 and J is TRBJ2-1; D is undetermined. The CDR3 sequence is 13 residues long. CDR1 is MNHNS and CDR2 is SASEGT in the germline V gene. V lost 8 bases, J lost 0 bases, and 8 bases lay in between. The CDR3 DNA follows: TGTGCCAGCTCTGATAGCTCCTACAATGAGCAGTTCTTC. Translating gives CASSDSSYNEQFF.

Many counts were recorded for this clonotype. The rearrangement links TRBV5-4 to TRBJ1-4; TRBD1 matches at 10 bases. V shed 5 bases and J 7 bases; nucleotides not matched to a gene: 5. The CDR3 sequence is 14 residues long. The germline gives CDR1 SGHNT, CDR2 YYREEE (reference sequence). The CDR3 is CASSRDRGSEKLFF. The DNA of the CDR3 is TGTGCCAGCAGTCGGGACAGGGGAAGTGAAAAACTGTTTTTT.

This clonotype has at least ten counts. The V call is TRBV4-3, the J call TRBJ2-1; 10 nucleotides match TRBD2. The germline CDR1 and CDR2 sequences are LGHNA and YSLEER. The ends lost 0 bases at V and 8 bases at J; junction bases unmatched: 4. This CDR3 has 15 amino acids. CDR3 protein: CASSQDMLAGDEQFF. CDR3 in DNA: TGCGCCAGCAGCCAAGATATGCTAGCGGGAGATGAGCAGTTCTTC.

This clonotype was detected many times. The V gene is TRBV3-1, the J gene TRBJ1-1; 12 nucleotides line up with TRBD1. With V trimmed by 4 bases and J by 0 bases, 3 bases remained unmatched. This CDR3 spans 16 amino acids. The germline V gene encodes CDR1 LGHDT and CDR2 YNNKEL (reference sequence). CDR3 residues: CASSPGTGGMNTEAFF. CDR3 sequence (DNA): TGTGCCAGCAGCCCCGGGACAGGGGGCATGAACACTGAAGCTTTCTTT.

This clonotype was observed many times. CDR3 in amino acids: CASSSPGWGATRTDTQYF. CDR3 sequence (DNA): TGTGCCAGCAGCTCCCCGGGGTGGGGTGCTACTAGGACAGATACGCAGTATTTT. This rearrangement joins TRBV11-2 to TRBJ2-3; TRBD2 is a possible D gene (5 bases). Germline loops: CDR1 SGHAT, CDR2 FQNNGV. V was shortened by 4 bases and J by 3 bases, with 23 bases between the two germline ends. The CDR3 extends over 18 amino acids.

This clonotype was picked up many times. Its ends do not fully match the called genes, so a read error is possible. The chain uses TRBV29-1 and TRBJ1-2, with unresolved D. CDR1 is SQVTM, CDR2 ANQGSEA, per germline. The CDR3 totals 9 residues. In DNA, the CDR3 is TGCAGCTCGGACCCGTTAGATGACTTC. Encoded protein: CSSDPLDDF. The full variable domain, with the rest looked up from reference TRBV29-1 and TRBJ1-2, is SAVISQKPSRDICQRGTSLTIQCQVDSQVTMMFWYRQQPGQSLTLIATANQGSEATYESGFVIDKFPISRPNLTFSTLTVSNMSPEDSSIYLCSSDPLDDFGSGTRLTVV.

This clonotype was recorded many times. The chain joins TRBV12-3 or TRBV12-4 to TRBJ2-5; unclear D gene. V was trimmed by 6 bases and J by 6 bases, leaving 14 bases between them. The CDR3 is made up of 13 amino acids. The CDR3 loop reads CASSRAVLKTQYF. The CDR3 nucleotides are TGTGCCAGCAGCCGGGCGGTGCTTAAGACCCAGTACTTC.

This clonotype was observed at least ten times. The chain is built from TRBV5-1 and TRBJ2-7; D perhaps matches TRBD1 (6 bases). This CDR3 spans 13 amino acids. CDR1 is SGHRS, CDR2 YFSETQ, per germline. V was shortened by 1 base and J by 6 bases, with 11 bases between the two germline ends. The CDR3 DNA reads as TGCGCCAGCAGCTTGACAGGGTTGGGCGAGCAGTACTTC. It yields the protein CASSLTGLGEQYF.

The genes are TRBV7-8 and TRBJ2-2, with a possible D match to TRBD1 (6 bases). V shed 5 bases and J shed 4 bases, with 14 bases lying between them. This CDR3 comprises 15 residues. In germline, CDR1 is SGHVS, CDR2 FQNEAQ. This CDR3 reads CASSPQGRGTGELFF. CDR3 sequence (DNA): TGTGCCAGCAGCCCACAGGGTCGAGGCACCGGGGAGCTGTTTTTT.

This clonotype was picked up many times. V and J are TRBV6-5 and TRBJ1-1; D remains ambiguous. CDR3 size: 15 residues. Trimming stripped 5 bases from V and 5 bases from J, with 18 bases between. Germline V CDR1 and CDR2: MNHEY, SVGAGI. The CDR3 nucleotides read TGTGCCAGCAGTCCGGAAATACAGAGGATGACTGAAGCTTTCTTT. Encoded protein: CASSPEIQRMTEAFF.

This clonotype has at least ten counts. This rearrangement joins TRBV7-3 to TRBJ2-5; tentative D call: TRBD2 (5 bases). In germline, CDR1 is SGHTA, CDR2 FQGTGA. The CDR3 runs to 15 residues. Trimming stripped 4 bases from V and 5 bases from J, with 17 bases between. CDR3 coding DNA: TGTGCCAGCAGCTCGACCGGAGGAGGTGGGGAGACCCAGTACTTC. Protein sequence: CASSSTGGGGETQYF.

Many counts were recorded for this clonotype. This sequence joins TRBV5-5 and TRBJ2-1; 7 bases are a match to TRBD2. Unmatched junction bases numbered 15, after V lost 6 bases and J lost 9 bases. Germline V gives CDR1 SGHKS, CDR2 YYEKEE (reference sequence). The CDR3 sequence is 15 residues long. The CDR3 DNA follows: TGTGCCAGCACCCGGGAGGCCACTCGCTTCCGTGAGCAGTTCTTC. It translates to CASTREATRFREQFF.

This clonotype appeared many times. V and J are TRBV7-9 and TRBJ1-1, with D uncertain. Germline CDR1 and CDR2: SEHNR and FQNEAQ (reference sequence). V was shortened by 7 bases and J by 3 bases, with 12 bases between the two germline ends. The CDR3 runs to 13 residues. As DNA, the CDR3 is TGTGCCAGCACCGACATGAGGGACACTGAAGCTTTCTTT. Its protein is CASTDMRDTEAFF.

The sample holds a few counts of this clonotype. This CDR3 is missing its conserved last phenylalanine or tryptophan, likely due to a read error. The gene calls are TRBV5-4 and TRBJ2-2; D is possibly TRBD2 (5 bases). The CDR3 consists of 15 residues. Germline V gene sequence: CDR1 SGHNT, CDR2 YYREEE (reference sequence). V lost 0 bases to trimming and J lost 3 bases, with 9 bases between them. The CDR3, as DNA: TGTGCCAGCAGCTTGGGAGGGAAACACACCGGGGAGCTGTTTCTT. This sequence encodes CASSLGGKHTGELFL.

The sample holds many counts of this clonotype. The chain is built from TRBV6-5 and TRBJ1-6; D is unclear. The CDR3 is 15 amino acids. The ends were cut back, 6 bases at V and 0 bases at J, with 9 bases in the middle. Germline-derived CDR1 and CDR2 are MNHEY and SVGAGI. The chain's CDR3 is CASSLLSSYNSPLHF. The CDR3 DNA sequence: TGTGCCAGCAGCCTCCTGAGCTCCTATAATTCACCCCTCCACTTT.

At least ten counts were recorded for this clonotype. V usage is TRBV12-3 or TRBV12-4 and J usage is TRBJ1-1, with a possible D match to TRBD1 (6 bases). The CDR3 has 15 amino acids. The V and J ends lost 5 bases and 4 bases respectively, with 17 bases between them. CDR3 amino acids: CASSPDTGFVTEAFF. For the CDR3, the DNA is TGTGCCAGCAGTCCAGACACAGGGTTTGTCACTGAAGCTTTCTTT.

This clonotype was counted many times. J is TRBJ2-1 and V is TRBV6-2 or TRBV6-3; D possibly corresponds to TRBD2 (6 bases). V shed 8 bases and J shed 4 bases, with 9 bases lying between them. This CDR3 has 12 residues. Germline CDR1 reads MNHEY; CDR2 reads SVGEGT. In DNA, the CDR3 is TGTGCCAGCGGGAGGATTTACAATGAGCAGTTCTTC. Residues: CASGRIYNEQFF.

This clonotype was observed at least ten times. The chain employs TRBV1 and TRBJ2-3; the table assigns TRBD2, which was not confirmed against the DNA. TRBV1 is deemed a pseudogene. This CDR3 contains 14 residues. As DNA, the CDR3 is TGCACCAGCAGCCAAGCTAGCGGAGGAGATACGCAGTATTTT. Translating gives CTSSQASGGDTQYF.

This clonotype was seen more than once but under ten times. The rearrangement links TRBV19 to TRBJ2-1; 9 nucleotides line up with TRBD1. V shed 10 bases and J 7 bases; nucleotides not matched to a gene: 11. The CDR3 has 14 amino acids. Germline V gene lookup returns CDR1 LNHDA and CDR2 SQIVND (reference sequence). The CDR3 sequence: CATKDNRGQNEQFF. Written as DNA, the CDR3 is TGTGCCACTAAAGATAACAGGGGGCAAAATGAGCAGTTCTTC. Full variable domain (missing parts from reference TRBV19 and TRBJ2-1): DGGITQSPKYLFRKEGQNVTLSCEQNLNHDAMYWYRQDPGQGLRLIYYSQIVNDFQKGDIAEGYSVSREKKESFPLTVTSAQKNPTAFYLCATKDNRGQNEQFFGPGTRLTVL.

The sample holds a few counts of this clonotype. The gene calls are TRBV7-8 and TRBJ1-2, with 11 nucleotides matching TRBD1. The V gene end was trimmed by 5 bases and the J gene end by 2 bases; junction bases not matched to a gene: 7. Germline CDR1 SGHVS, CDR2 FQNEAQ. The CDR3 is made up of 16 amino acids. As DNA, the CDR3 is TGTGCCAGCAGCCCCAGGACAGGGGGCGTGAACTATGGCTACACCTTC. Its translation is CASSPRTGGVNYGYTF.